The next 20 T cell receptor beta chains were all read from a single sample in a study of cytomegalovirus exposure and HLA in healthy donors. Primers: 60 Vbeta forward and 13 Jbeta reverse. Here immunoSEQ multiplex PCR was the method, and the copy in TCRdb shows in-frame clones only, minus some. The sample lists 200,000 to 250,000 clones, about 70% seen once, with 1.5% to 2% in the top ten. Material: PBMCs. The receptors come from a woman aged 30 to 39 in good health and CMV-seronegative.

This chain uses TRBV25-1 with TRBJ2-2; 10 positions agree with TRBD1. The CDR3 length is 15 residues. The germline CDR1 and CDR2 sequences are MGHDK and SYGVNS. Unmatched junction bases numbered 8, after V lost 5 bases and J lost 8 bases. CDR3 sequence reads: CASSHGTGESGELFF. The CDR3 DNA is TGTGCCAGCAGTCACGGGACAGGGGAATCAGGGGAGCTGTTTTTT.

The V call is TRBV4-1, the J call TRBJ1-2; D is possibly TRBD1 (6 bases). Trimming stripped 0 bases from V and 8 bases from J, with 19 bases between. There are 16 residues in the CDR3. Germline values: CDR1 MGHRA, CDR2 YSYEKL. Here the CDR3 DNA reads TGCGCCAGCAGCCAAGAGAGTTCTCTGGGGGCGCAAGGCTACACCTTC. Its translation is CASSQESSLGAQGYTF.

The CDR3 nucleotides are TGTGCCAGCAGTTTCTTCCAGAGGCCAGAAGCTTTCTTT. This sequence encodes CASSFFQRPEAFF. The rearrangement links TRBV28 to TRBJ1-1; D unresolved. Germline V lookup: CDR1 MDHEN, CDR2 SYDVKM. The V end was cut by 3 bases, the J end by 8 bases, with 13 bases between. The CDR3 totals 13 residues.

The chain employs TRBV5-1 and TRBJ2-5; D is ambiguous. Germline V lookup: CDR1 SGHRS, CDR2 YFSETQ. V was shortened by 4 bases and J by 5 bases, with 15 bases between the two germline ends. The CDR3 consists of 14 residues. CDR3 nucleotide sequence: TGCGCCAGCAGCCCTGGCCTAATCGGGGAGACCCAGTACTTC. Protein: CASSPGLIGETQYF.

Here the CDR3 reads CAWSLSLGGSSFF. CDR3 in DNA: TGTGCCTGGAGTCTATCTCTTGGGGGGTCGTCTTTCTTT. J is TRBJ1-1 and V is TRBV30; D possibly corresponds to TRBD1 (5 bases). The CDR3 is made up of 13 amino acids. Germline V lookup: CDR1 GTSNPN, CDR2 SVGIG (reference sequence). V gave up 2 bases and J gave up 12 bases, with 19 bases separating them.

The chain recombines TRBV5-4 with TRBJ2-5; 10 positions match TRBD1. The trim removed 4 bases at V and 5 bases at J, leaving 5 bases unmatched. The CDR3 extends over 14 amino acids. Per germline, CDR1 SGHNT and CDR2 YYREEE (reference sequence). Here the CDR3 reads CASSQTGGGETQYF. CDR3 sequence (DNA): TGTGCCAGCAGCCAGACAGGGGGCGGCGAGACCCAGTACTTC.

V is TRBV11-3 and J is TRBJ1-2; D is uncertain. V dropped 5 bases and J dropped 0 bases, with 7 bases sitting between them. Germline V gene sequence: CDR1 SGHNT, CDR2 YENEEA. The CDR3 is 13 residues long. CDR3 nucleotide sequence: TGTGCCAGCAGCCCGCGTTCTAACTATGGCTACACCTTC. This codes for CASSPRSNYGYTF.

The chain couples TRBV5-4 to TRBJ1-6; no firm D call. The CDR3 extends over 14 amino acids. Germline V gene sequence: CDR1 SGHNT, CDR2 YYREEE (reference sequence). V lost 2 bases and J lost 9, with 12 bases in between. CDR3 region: CASSFSQAGSPLHF. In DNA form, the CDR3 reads TGTGCCAGCAGCTTTAGTCAAGCGGGTTCACCCCTCCACTTT. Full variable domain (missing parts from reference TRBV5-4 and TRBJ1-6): ETGVTQSPTHLIKTRGQQVTLRCSSQSGHNTVSWYQQALGQGPQFIFQYYREEENGRGNFPPRFSGLQFPNYSSELNVNALELDDSALYLCASSFSQAGSPLHFGNGTRLTVT.

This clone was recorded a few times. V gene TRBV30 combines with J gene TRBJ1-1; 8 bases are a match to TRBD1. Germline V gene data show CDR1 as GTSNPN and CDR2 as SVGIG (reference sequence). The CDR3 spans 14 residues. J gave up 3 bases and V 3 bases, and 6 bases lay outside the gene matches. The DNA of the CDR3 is TGTGCCTGGAGCCCGACAGGGGACTACACTGAAGCTTTCTTT. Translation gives CAWSPTGDYTEAFF.

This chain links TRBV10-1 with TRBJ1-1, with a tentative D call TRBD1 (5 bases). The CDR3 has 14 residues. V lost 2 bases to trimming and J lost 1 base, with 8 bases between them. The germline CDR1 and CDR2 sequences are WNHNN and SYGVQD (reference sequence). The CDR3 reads CASSEGTENTEAFF. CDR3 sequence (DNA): TGCGCCAGCAGTGAGGGGACTGAGAACACTGAAGCTTTCTTT.

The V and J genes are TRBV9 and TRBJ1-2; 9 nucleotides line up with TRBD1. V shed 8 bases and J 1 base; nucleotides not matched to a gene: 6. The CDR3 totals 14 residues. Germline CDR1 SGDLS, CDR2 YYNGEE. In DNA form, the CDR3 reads TGTGCCAGTTCGGACAGGGGCGATAACTATGGCTACACCTTC. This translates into CASSDRGDNYGYTF.

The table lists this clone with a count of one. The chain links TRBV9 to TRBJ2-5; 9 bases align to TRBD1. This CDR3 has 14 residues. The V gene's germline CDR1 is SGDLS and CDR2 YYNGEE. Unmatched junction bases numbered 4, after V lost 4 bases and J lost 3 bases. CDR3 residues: CASSPGTGKETQYF. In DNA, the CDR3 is TGTGCCAGCAGCCCAGGGACAGGGAAAGAGACCCAGTACTTC.

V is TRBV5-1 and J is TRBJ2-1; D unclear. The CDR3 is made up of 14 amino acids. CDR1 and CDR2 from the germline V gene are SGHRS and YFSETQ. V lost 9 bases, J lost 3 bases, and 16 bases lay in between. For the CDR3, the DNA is TGCGCCACCCCCGACACCCCTTTCTACAATGAGCAGTTCTTC. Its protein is CATPDTPFYNEQFF.

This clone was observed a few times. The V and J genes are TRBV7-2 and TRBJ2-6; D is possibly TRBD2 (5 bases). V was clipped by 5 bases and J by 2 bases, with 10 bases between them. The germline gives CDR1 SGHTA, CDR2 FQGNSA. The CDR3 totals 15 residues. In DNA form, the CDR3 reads TGTGCCAGCAGCCCTCGGGAAGCTGGGGCCAACGTCCTGACTTTC. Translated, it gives CASSPREAGANVLTF.

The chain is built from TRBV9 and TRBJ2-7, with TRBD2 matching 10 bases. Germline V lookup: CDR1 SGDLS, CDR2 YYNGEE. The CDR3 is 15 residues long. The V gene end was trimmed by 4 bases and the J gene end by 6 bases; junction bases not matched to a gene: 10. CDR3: CASSPQAGGALEQYF. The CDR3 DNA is TGTGCCAGCAGCCCCCAAGCGGGGGGGGCCCTCGAGCAGTACTTC.

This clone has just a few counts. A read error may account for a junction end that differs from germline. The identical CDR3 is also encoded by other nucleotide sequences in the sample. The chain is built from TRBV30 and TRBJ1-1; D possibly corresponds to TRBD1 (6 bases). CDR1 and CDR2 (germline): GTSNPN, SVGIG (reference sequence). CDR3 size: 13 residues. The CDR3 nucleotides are TGTGCCTGGAAGGGGGGGTTGGTAACTGAGGCTTTCTTT. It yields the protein CAWKGGLVTEAFF. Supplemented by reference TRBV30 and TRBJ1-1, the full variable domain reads SQTIHQWPATLVQPVGSPLSLECTVEGTSNPNLYWYRQAAGRGLQLLFYSVGIGQISSEVPQNLSASRPQDRQFILSSKKLLLSDSGFYLCAWKGGLVTEAFFGQGTRLTVV.

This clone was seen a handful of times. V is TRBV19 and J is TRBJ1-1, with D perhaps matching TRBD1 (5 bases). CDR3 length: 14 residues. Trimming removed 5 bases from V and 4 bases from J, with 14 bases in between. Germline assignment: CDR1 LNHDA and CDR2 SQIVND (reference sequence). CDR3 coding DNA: TGTGCCAGTAGTGGGGGGTCAGGAATCACTGAAGCTTTCTTT. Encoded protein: CASSGGSGITEAFF. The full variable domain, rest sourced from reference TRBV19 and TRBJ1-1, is DGGITQSPKYLFRKEGQNVTLSCEQNLNHDAMYWYRQDPGQGLRLIYYSQIVNDFQKGDIAEGYSVSREKKESFPLTVTSAQKNPTAFYLCASSGGSGITEAFFGQGTRLTVV.

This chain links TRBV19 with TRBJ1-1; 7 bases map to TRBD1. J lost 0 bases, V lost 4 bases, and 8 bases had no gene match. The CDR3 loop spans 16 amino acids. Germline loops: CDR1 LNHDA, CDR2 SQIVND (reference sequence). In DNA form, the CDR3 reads TGTGCCAGTAGTACCCTACCGGGACAGATGAACACTGAAGCTTTCTTT. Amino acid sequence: CASSTLPGQMNTEAFF.

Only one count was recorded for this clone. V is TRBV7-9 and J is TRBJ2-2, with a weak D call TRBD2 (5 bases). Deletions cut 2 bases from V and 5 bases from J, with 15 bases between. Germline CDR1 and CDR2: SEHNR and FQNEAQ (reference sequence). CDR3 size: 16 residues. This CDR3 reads CASSLSGSSETGELFF. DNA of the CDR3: TGTGCCAGCAGCTTAAGCGGTAGTTCCGAGACCGGGGAGCTGTTTTTT.

CDR3 nucleotides: TGTGCCAGCTCACTTACGGAGGCGGCATATGGCTACACCTTC. Translation gives CASSLTEAAYGYTF. The J gene is TRBJ1-2, the V gene TRBV18; D not resolved. CDR3 length equals 14 residues. The germline CDR1 and CDR2 sequences are KGHSH and LQKENI. V lost 4 bases, J lost 5 bases, and 14 bases lay in between. Based on the CDR3 plus reference TRBV18 and TRBJ1-2, the full variable domain is NAGVMQNPRHLVRRRGQEARLRCSPMKGHSHVYWYRQLPEEGLKFMVYLQKENIIDESGMPKERFSAEFPKEGPSILRIQQVVRGDSAAYFCASSLTEAAYGYTFGSGTRLTVV.